This T cell receptor (beta chain) was observed in a study of T-cell reconstitution after alpha-beta-depleted transplantation in children (dated by TCRdb to the mid-2010s). Concerning the study at large: Using TCR repertoire profiling, the study quantitatively followed how T-cell immune reconstitution unfolded in children after TCRalphabeta/CD19-depleted allogeneic hematopoietic cell transplantation. On the study overall, not on this receptor specifically: Hyperexpanded clone frequencies declined over subsequent months; after one year, T-cell counts and TCRbeta diversity were mostly attributed to newly produced T cells. Apparently early alphabetaT-cell count recovery about two months after transplant reportedly relied on only several hundred rapidly expanded clones derived from non-depleted graft cells. In some patients, the high TCRbeta diversity seen at day 60 was put down to recipient T cells and intrathymic progenitors that had survived conditioning.

This clonotype was counted a few times. There is no known antigen for this receptor. One base away there is no much larger clone; base qualities are not given. Explained via the paper, the treatment or condition label denotes: allogeneic hematopoietic cell transplantation with graft depleted of TCRalphabeta T cells and CD19 B cells. Transplant recipients were children who received TCRalphabeta/CD19-depleted allogeneic hematopoietic cell grafts. From the cysteine through the phenylalanine, the CDR3 covers 15 amino acids. Only CDR3 DNA is held: 45 bases, read in frame from base 1. According to the germline V gene (reference sequence), CDR1 reads SEHNR and CDR2 reads FQNEAQ. Trimming removed 3 bases from V and 4 bases from J, leaving 14 bases between the germline ends. Library construction relied on PCR. Sequencing relied on an Illumina HiSeq 2500. To normalize quantification of the TCRbeta repertoire, the TCR libraries were built with molecular barcoding that relied on unique molecular identifiers. TCRdb ran its own pipeline on the public reads, namely fastp trimming at Q25 and MiXCR clone calling, and kept in-frame beta chains. Entries that share a CDR3 protein sequence are merged under the most common genes and DNA. This sample comprises about 290,000 distinct CDR3 sequences, over 9% of them detected only once. The ten largest clones take up just under 7.5% of the sample.

The input for sequencing was PBMCs, taken before TCRalphabeta/CD19-depleted stem cell transplant. This receptor was taken from a boy under three years old with acute myeloid leukemia, due to receive a stem cell transplant. Recombination joined TRBV7-9 with TRBJ2-3, with a weak D call of TRBD2 (6 bases match). In nucleotides, the sequence is TGTGCCAGCAGCTTTGCTAGCGCGCGCCCAGATACGCAGTATTTT. It specifies CASSFASARPDTQYF.